A single sample is the source of the 28 T cell receptor beta chains below, sequenced in a study of blood T cell repertoires in COVID-19. Method: immunoSEQ multiplex PCR; TCRdb's copy keeps in-frame clones and lacks some. The data contain some 450,000 clones, about 91% of them singletons. Source material: peripheral blood. Receptor source: a woman aged 50 to 60 with COVID-19, enrolled during active disease.

The sample holds one count of this clone. This chain joins TRBV27 and TRBJ2-1; 9 bases agree with TRBD1. Germline-derived CDR1 and CDR2 are MNHEY and SMNVEV (reference sequence). The CDR3 is made up of 12 amino acids. V lost 8 bases, J lost 8 bases, and 4 bases stayed unmatched. CDR3: CASQQGAHEQFF. CDR3 nucleotides: TGTGCCAGCCAACAGGGGGCCCATGAGCAGTTCTTC.

The V gene is TRBV6-5, the J gene TRBJ2-5; D is perhaps TRBD2 (6 bases). Germline V gene lookup returns CDR1 MNHEY and CDR2 SVGAGI. The CDR3 covers 13 residues. V gave up 5 bases and J gave up 5 bases, with 12 bases separating them. CDR3 sequence (DNA): TGTGCCAGCAGTACACCCCGGGGGGAGACCCAGTACTTC. Encoded protein: CASSTPRGETQYF.

The gene calls are TRBV30 and TRBJ1-5; 7 bases agree with TRBD1. The CDR3 runs to 13 residues. The germline V gene encodes CDR1 GTSNPN and CDR2 SVGIG (reference sequence). J gave up 3 bases and V 3 bases, and 2 bases lay outside the gene matches. CDR3 region: CAWRDRANQPQHF. CDR3 bases: TGTGCCTGGAGAGACAGGGCCAATCAGCCCCAGCATTTT.

The chain carries TRBV10-2 and TRBJ2-5; TRBD2 matches at 9 bases. The length of the CDR3 is 13 residues. V was clipped by 6 bases and J by 3 bases; unmatched bases: 2. Per germline, CDR1 WSHSY and CDR2 SAAADI. CDR3 DNA: TGCGCCAGCAGGACTAGCGGCGAAGAGACCCAGTACTTC. Amino acids: CASRTSGEETQYF.

V is TRBV5-1 and J is TRBJ1-1, with D unresolved. The germline CDR1 and CDR2 sequences are SGHRS and YFSETQ. CDR3 size: 15 residues. The germline V and J ends were trimmed by 0 bases and 1 base, with 10 bases remaining between them. The CDR3 sequence: CASSLARVANTEAFF. For the CDR3, the DNA is TGCGCCAGCAGCTTGGCTCGGGTCGCGAACACTGAAGCTTTCTTT. Supplemented by reference TRBV5-1 and TRBJ1-1, the full variable domain reads KAGVTQTPRYLIKTRGQQVTLSCSPISGHRSVSWYQQTPGQGLQFLFEYFSETQRNKGNFPGRFSGRQFSNSRSEMNVSTLELGDSALYLCASSLARVANTEAFFGQGTRLTVV.

This clone has just one count. V is TRBV11-2 and J is TRBJ2-5, with D perhaps TRBD2 (6 bases). The CDR3 has 16 residues. The V end was cut by 4 bases, the J end by 5 bases, with 20 bases between. Germline V gives CDR1 SGHAT, CDR2 FQNNGV. The CDR3 loop is CASSSSEGGLRETQYF. The CDR3 DNA is TGTGCCAGCAGCTCGTCGGAGGGTGGATTGAGGGAGACCCAGTACTTC. Using reference TRBV11-2 and TRBJ2-5 for the parts outside the CDR3, the full variable domain is EAGVAQSPRYKIIEKRQSVAFWCNPISGHATLYWYQQILGQGPKLLIQFQNNGVVDDSQLPKDRFSAERLKGVDSTLKIQPAKLEDSAVYLCASSSSEGGLRETQYFGPGTRLLVL.

The J gene is TRBJ1-6, the V gene TRBV18, with a tentative D call TRBD1 (6 bases). V lost 4 bases and J lost 0, with 7 bases in between. The V gene's germline CDR1 is KGHSH and CDR2 LQKENI. This CDR3 has 15 residues. In nucleotides, the CDR3 is TGTGCCAGCTCACGGGACACCTCCTATAATTCACCCCTCCACTTT. Protein sequence: CASSRDTSYNSPLHF.

The rearrangement joins TRBV2 to TRBJ1-2; a possible D gene is TRBD1 (6 bases). Trimming took 10 bases from V and 7 from J, leaving 22 bases between them. This CDR3 is 14 amino acids long. Per the germline V gene, CDR1 is SNHLY and CDR2 is FYNNEI. This CDR3 is CAINTGGGPTGYTF. CDR3 nucleotides: TGTGCCATCAATACGGGAGGGGGACCCACTGGCTACACCTTC.

The chain links TRBV27 to TRBJ1-1; D gene uncertain. CDR3 length: 13 amino acids. Trimming pared 2 bases from V and 3 bases from J, leaving 7 bases between. The germline CDR1 and CDR2 sequences are MNHEY and SMNVEV (reference sequence). The CDR3 sequence is CASSLTGDTEAFF. CDR3 bases: TGTGCCAGCAGTTTAACCGGGGACACTGAAGCTTTCTTT.

V is TRBV14 and J is TRBJ2-7; tentative D call: TRBD1 (6 bases). V dropped 0 bases and J dropped 3 bases, with 9 bases sitting between them. Germline V gene sequence: CDR1 SGHDN, CDR2 FVKESK. The CDR3 is 14 residues long. The CDR3 DNA follows: TGTGCCAGCAGCCAAGACCGAGGGGGCTACGAGCAGTACTTC. This gives the protein CASSQDRGGYEQYF. Drawing the rest from reference TRBV14 and TRBJ2-7, the complete variable domain is EAGVTQFPSHSVIEKGQTVTLRCDPISGHDNLYWYRRVMGKEIKFLLHFVKESKQDESGMPNNRFLAERTGGTYSTLKVQPAELEDSGVYFCASSQDRGGYEQYFGPGTRLTVT.

This clone was observed once. The chain carries TRBV18 and TRBJ2-3; 7 bases align to TRBD2. Per the germline V gene, CDR1 is KGHSH and CDR2 is LQKENI. The CDR3 spans 13 residues. V was clipped by 6 bases and J by 4 bases; unmatched bases: 4. CDR3 in amino acids: CASSFSGPDTQYF. CDR3 coding DNA: TGTGCCAGCTCCTTTAGCGGGCCAGATACGCAGTATTTT.

This clone was seen once. The CDR3 nucleotides are TGTGCCAGCAGCCCTGACACCGCATCCGCCATTCAGTACTTC. It yields the protein CASSPDTASAIQYF. The chain employs TRBV6-6 and TRBJ2-4, with D hard to call. This CDR3 spans 14 amino acids. Germline lookup yields CDR1 MNHNY and CDR2 SVGAGI (reference sequence). Trimming left V 6 bases short and J 9 bases short, with 18 bases between.

The V and J genes are TRBV6-4 and TRBJ1-2; TRBD1 matches 9 bases. This CDR3 is built from 15 residues. Germline CDR1 and CDR2: MRHNA and SNTAGT. The ends lost 3 bases at V and 4 bases at J; junction bases unmatched: 6. The CDR3 loop is CASSDPGQGSYGYTF. DNA of the CDR3: TGTGCCAGCAGTGATCCCGGACAGGGGAGCTATGGCTACACCTTC.

The genes are TRBV19 and TRBJ2-3; 10 bases are a match to TRBD2. The CDR3 runs to 20 residues. V was pared by 0 bases and J by 0 bases, with 12 bases of the junction left unmatched. Germline values: CDR1 LNHDA, CDR2 SQIVND (reference sequence). The CDR3 spells CASSIDWVSASGGSTDTQYF. CDR3 coding DNA: TGTGCCAGTAGTATAGATTGGGTTTCAGCTAGCGGGGGAAGCACAGATACGCAGTATTTT. The variable domain in full, with the rest retrieved from reference TRBV19 and TRBJ2-3, is DGGITQSPKYLFRKEGQNVTLSCEQNLNHDAMYWYRQDPGQGLRLIYYSQIVNDFQKGDIAEGYSVSREKKESFPLTVTSAQKNPTAFYLCASSIDWVSASGGSTDTQYFGPGTRLTVL.

This clone was recorded only once. V usage is TRBV5-6 and J usage is TRBJ1-2; D remains unclear. The V gene lost 4 bases and the J gene lost 6 bases, with 25 bases spanning the gap. CDR1 SGHDT and CDR2 YYEEEE come from the germline V gene. This CDR3 has 17 amino acids. The CDR3 here is CASSRQTERARGDGYTF. In nucleotides, the CDR3 is TGTGCCAGCAGCCGGCAGACGGAAAGGGCGCGGGGTGATGGCTACACCTTC.

This clone came up once. The genes are TRBV4-1 and TRBJ1-1; D gene ambiguous. The germline gives CDR1 MGHRA, CDR2 YSYEKL. The CDR3 consists of 14 residues. V lost 1 base to trimming and J lost 5 bases, with 11 bases between them. CDR3 residues: CASSQVRGRTEAFF. CDR3 coding DNA: TGCGCCAGCAGCCAAGTCCGGGGTAGGACTGAAGCTTTCTTT.

In its sample, this clone was seen once. The CDR3 loop reads CASSGVGGYGYTF. The CDR3 DNA is TGTGCCAGCAGTGGAGTGGGGGGGTATGGCTACACCTTC. The chain recombines TRBV12-3 or TRBV12-4 with TRBJ1-2; the D gene is possibly TRBD1 (5 bases). Trimming stripped 5 bases from V and 5 bases from J, with 12 bases between. The CDR3 is made up of 13 amino acids.

The CDR3 spells CASGQESNTEAFF. For the CDR3, the DNA is TGTGCTAGTGGTCAGGAATCGAACACTGAAGCTTTCTTT. This chain connects TRBV12-5 to TRBJ1-1; D is uncertain. CDR1 is LGHNT, CDR2 FRNRAP, per germline. The CDR3 extends over 13 amino acids. Deletions cut 5 bases from V and 1 base from J, with 8 bases between.

This clone came up once. The rearrangement links TRBV12-5 to TRBJ1-2; D unclear. The germline V gene encodes CDR1 LGHNT and CDR2 FRNRAP. The CDR3 spans 13 residues. V was shortened by 1 base and J by 8 bases, with 11 bases between the two germline ends. The CDR3 nucleotides are TGTGCTAGTGGTTTGGGTCCTAGAAGAGGCTACACCTTC. It is translated as CASGLGPRRGYTF.

In its sample, this clone was seen a few times. V is TRBV5-6 and J is TRBJ1-5; 9 bases map to TRBD1. Trimming at V came to 3 bases and at J to 4 bases, leaving 8 bases not matched to a gene. CDR1 and CDR2 from the germline V gene are SGHDT and YYEEEE. CDR3 length: 16 amino acids. Here the CDR3 reads CASSSFSDRGNQPQHF. CDR3 DNA: TGTGCCAGCAGCTCGTTTTCCGACAGGGGGAATCAGCCCCAGCATTTT. Complete variable domain (other parts from reference TRBV5-6 and TRBJ1-5): DAGVTQSPTHLIKTRGQQVTLRCSPKSGHDTVSWYQQALGQGPQFIFQYYEEEERQRGNFPDRFSGHQFPNYSSELNVNALLLGDSALYLCASSSFSDRGNQPQHFGDGTRLSIL.

This clone was seen a handful of times. The chain is built from TRBV7-9 and TRBJ1-5; D gene ambiguous. The germline V and J ends were trimmed by 5 bases and 6 bases, with 11 bases remaining between them. This CDR3 is 13 amino acids long. CDR1 is SEHNR and CDR2 is FQNEAQ in the germline V gene (reference sequence). The CDR3 DNA reads TGTGCCAGCAGCCTCGCCGGGAGTCAGCCCCAGCATTTT. It is translated as CASSLAGSQPQHF.

This clone was observed once. The chain employs TRBV3-1 (or the pseudogene TRBV3-2) and TRBJ2-7; 7 bases fit TRBD2. Unmatched junction bases numbered 5, after V lost 0 bases and J lost 12 bases. The CDR3 consists of 12 residues. Germline CDR1 reads LGHDT; CDR2 reads YNNKEL (reference sequence). The CDR3 DNA is TGTGCCAGCAGCCAAGATTTCGGGAGGACGTACTTC. Translation: CASSQDFGRTYF.

The chain joins TRBV29-1 to TRBJ2-3, with D unclear. Germline CDR1 and CDR2: SQVTM and ANQGSEA. Trimming took 3 bases from V and 0 from J, leaving 4 bases between them. The CDR3 is 12 residues long. The CDR3 DNA sequence: TGCAGCGTTGACACTAGCACAGATACGCAGTATTTT. It yields the protein CSVDTSTDTQYF.

This clone was recorded a few times. The rearrangement links TRBV12-3 or TRBV12-4 to TRBJ1-1, with D unclear. The ends were cut back, 5 bases at V and 4 bases at J, with 11 bases in the middle. There are 13 residues in the CDR3. CDR3 bases: TGTGCCAGCAGTCCCGGACTTCTCACTGAAGCTTTCTTT. Its translation is CASSPGLLTEAFF.

This clone has just one count. V gene TRBV7-8 combines with J gene TRBJ1-2, with 9 bases aligning to TRBD1. The CDR3 spans 16 residues. Trimming at V came to 0 bases and at J to 5 bases, leaving 7 bases not matched to a gene. CDR1 is SGHVS, CDR2 FQNEAQ, per germline. CDR3 bases: TGTGCCAGCAGCTTAGCTACCACAGGGGGCGCTTATGGCTACACCTTC. It specifies CASSLATTGGAYGYTF.

The chain uses TRBV11-2 and TRBJ1-5; no clear D gene. Trimming left V 1 base short and J 6 bases short, with 10 bases between. The germline CDR1 and CDR2 sequences are SGHAT and FQNNGV. The CDR3 totals 14 residues. The CDR3 bases are TGTGCCAGCAGCTTAGGGCGGGGATCTCAGCCCCAGCATTTT. Translation gives CASSLGRGSQPQHF.

Worth noting for this clone: The same CDR3 arises from other DNA sequences in this sample as well. The chain employs TRBV9 and TRBJ2-3; TRBD2 agrees at 10 bases. The CDR3 covers 15 residues. CDR1 and CDR2 (germline): SGDLS, YYNGEE. The V segment lost 2 bases and the J segment 6 bases; nucleotides outside the gene matches: 6. The CDR3 bases are TGTGCCAGCAGCGTCGGAGCGGGGGGGCCGGATACGCAGTATTTT. It is translated as CASSVGAGGPDTQYF.

V usage is TRBV4-1 and J usage is TRBJ2-3; 8 bases align to TRBD2. This CDR3 region has 16 residues. V shed 4 bases, J shed 2 bases, and the junction held 8 bases outside the gene matches. The germline V gene encodes CDR1 MGHRA and CDR2 YSYEKL. The CDR3 nucleotides read TGCGCCAGCAGCCGAGGACTAGCCCTTTTCACAGATACGCAGTATTTT. This encodes CASSRGLALFTDTQYF.